The 2 T cell receptor beta chains given below trace back to one sample, sequenced in a study of identical twins. TCRdb analysed the 5' RACE reads with MiXCR anew, one entry per CDR3 protein. The repertoire has 420,000 or so distinct CDR3 sequences, 18% of them found once; the top ten carry 9% to 15%. Sequenced input: naive T cells sorted from blood. These receptors came from a man aged 50-59 years in good health.

In this sample, this clonotype turned up many times. The V and J genes are TRBV12-3 or TRBV12-4 and TRBJ2-3; TRBD1 matches at 9 bases. V lost 3 bases and J lost 3; bases outside the gene matches: 1. CDR3 length equals 14 residues. CDR3 coding DNA: TGTGCCAGCAGTTTTGGGACAGGGACAGATACGCAGTATTTT. This codes for CASSFGTGTDTQYF.

In its sample, this clonotype was seen a few times. V and J are TRBV9 and TRBJ2-5; 8 bases align to TRBD2. Germline CDR1 SGDLS, CDR2 YYNGEE. V shed 3 bases and J 2 bases; nucleotides not matched to a gene: 6. The CDR3 extends over 15 amino acids. DNA for the CDR3: TGTGCCAGCAGCGCGATCGGGACTAGGCAAGAGACCCAGTACTTC. Translation gives CASSAIGTRQETQYF.